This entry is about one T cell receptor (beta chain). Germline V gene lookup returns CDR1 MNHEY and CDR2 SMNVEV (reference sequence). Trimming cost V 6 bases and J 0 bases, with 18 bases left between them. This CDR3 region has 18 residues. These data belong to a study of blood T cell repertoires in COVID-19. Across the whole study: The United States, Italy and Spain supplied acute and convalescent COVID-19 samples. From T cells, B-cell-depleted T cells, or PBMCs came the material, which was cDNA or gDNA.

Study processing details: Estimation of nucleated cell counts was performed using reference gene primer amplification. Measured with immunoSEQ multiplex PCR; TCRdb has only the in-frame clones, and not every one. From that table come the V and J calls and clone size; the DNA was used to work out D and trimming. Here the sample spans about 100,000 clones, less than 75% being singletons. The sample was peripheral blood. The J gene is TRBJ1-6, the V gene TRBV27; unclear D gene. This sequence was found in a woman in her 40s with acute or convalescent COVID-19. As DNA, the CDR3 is TGTGCCAGCAGCTTCGGTTTCGGTGTGAGCTCCTATAATTCACCCCTCCACTTT. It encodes CASSFGFGVSSYNSPLHF.